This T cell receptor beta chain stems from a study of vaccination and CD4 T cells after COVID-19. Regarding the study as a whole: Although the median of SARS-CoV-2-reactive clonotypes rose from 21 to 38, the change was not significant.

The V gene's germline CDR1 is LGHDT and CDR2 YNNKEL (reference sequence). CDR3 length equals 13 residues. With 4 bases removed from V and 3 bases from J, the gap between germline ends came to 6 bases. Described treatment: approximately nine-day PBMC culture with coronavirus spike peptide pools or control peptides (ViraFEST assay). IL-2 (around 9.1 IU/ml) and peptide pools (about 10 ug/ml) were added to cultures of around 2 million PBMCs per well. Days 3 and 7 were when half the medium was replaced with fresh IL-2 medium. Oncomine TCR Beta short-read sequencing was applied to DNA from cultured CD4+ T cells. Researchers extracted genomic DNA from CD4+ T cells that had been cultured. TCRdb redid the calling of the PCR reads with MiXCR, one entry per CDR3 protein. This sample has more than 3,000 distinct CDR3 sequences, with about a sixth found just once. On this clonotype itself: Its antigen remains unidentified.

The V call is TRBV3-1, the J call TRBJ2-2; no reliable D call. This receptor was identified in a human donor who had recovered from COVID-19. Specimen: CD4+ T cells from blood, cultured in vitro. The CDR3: CASSPLDTGELFF. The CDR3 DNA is TGTGCCAGCAGCCCTCTGGACACCGGGGAGCTGTTTTTT.